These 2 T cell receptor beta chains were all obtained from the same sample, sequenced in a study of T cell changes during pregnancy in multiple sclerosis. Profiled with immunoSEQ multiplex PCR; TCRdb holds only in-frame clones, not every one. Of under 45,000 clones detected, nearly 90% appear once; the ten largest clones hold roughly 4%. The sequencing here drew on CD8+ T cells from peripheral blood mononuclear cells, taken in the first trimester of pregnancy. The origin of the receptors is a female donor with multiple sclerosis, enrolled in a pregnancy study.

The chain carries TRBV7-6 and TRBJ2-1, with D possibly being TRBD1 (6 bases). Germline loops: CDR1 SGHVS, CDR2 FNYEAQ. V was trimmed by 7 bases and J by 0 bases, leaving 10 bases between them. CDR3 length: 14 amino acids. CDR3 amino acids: CASKRGSSYNEQFF. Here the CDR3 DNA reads TGTGCCAGCAAGAGGGGGAGCTCCTACAATGAGCAGTTCTTC.

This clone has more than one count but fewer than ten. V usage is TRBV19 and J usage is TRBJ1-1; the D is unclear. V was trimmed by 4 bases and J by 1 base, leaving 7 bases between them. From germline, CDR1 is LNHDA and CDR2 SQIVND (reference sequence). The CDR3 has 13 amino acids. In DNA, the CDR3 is TGTGCCAGTAGTAGAGTTGAGAACACTGAAGCTTTCTTT. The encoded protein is CASSRVENTEAFF. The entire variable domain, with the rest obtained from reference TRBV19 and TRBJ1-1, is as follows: DGGITQSPKYLFRKEGQNVTLSCEQNLNHDAMYWYRQDPGQGLRLIYYSQIVNDFQKGDIAEGYSVSREKKESFPLTVTSAQKNPTAFYLCASSRVENTEAFFGQGTRLTVV.